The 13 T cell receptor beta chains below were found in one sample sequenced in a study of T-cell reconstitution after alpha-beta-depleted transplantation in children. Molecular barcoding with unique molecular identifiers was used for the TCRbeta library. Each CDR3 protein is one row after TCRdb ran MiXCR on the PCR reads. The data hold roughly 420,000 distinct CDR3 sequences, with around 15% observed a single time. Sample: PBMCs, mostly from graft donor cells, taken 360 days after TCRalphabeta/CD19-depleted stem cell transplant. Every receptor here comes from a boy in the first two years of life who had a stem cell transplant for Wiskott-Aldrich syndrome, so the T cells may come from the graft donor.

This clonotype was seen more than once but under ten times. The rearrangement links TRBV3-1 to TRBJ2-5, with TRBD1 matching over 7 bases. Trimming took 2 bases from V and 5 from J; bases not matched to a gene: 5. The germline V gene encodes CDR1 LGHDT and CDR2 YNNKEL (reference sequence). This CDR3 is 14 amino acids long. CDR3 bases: TGTGCCAGCAGCCAACGAGACAGGGTGGAGACCCAGTACTTC. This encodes CASSQRDRVETQYF.

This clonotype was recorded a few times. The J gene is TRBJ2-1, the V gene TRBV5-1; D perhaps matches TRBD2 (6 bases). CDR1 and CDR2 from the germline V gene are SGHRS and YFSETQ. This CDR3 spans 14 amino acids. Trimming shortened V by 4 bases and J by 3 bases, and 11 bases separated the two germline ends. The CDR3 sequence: CASSSSSGYNEQFF. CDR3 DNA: TGCGCCAGCAGCAGCAGTAGCGGCTACAATGAGCAGTTCTTC.

CDR3 in amino acids: CARSFLTDSYEQYF. CDR3 in DNA: TGTGCCAGAAGCTTTCTTACGGACTCCTACGAGCAGTACTTC. This sequence joins TRBV5-3 and TRBJ2-7; D unresolved. TRBV5-3 is reported as an ORF; its role is uncertain. The V gene lost 2 bases and the J gene lost 0 bases, with 9 bases spanning the gap. The CDR3 covers 14 residues.

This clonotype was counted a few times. In DNA form, the CDR3 reads TGTGCCAGCACCTTATGGGGGAGGCATACGCAGTATTTT. It yields the protein CASTLWGRHTQYF. The gene calls are TRBV12-3 or TRBV12-4 and TRBJ2-3, with D perhaps matching TRBD2 (6 bases). The CDR3 runs 13 residues. V was trimmed by 7 bases and J by 7 bases, leaving 15 bases between them.

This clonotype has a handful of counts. The CDR3 reads CARSSERSSYNEQFF. CDR3 nucleotide sequence: TGCGCCAGAAGCAGTGAGAGAAGCTCCTACAATGAGCAGTTCTTC. The V call is TRBV10-2, the J call TRBJ2-1; D call uncertain. This CDR3 is built from 15 residues. Trimming left V 9 bases short and J 0 bases short, with 15 bases between. Germline V lookup: CDR1 WSHSY, CDR2 SAAADI.

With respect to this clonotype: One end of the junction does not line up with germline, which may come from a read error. CDR3 bases: TGTGCCAGCAGCCTTTGGGGACAAGAGGAGACCCTGTACTTC. Its translation: CASSLWGQEETLYF. The rearrangement uses TRBV5-5 and TRBJ2-5, with D possibly being TRBD1 (6 bases). The CDR3 contains 14 residues. Germline CDR1 reads SGHKS; CDR2 reads YYEKEE (reference sequence).

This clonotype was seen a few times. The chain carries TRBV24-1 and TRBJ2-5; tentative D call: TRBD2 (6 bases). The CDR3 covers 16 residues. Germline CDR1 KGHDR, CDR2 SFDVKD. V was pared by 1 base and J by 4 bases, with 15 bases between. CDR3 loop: CATSDLRVLGGETQYF. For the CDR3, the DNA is TGTGCCACCAGTGATTTAAGGGTGCTGGGGGGAGAGACCCAGTACTTC.

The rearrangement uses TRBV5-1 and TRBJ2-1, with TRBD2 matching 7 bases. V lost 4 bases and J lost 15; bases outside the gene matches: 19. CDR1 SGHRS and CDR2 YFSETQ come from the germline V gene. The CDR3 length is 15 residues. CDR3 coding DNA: TGCGCCAGCAGCCCGGAAGCGCTTAGCGGGTTTGGTTCGTTCTTC. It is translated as CASSPEALSGFGSFF.

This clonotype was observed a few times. CDR3 bases: TGTGCCAGCAGCTTGGAGTACGGAATTCAAGAGACCCAGTACTTC. Translation: CASSLEYGIQETQYF. The chain combines TRBV5-5 with TRBJ2-5, with D unclear. The CDR3 totals 15 residues. Germline lookup yields CDR1 SGHKS and CDR2 YYEKEE (reference sequence). V shed 0 bases and J shed 2 bases, with 11 bases lying between them.

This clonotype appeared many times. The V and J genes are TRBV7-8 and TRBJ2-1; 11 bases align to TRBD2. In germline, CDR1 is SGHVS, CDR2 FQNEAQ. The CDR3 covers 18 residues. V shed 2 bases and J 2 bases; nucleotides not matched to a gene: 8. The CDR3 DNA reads TGTGCCAGCAGCTTAATAGCGGGGGGGCCTCCCACCTACAATGAGCAGTTCTTC. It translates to CASSLIAGGPPTYNEQFF.

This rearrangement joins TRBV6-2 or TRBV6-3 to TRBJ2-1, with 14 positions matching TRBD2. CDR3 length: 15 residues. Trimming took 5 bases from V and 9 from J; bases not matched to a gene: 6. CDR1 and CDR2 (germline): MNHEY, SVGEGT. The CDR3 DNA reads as TGTGCCAGCAGTAGACTAGCGGGAGGGCTCGGTGAGCAGTTCTTC. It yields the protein CASSRLAGGLGEQFF.

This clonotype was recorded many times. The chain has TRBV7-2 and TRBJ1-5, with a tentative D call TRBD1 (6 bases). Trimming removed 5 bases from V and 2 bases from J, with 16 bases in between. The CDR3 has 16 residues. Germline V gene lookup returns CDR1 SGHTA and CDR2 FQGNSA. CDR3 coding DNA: TGTGCCAGCAGCCGTCACAGGGATGTTGGCAATCAGCCCCAGCATTTT. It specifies CASSRHRDVGNQPQHF.

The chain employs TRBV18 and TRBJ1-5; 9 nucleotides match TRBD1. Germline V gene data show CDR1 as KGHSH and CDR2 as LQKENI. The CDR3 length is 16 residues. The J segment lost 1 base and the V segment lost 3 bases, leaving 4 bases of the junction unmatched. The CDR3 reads CASSPTGQGSNQPQHF. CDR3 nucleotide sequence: TGTGCCAGCTCACCTACGGGACAGGGCAGCAATCAGCCCCAGCATTTT. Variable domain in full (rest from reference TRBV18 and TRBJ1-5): NAGVMQNPRHLVRRRGQEARLRCSPMKGHSHVYWYRQLPEEGLKFMVYLQKENIIDESGMPKERFSAEFPKEGPSILRIQQVVRGDSAAYFCASSPTGQGSNQPQHFGDGTRLSIL.